These 27 T cell receptor beta chains share one sample of origin, sequenced in a study of vaccination and CD4 T cells after COVID-19 (dated 2022 in TCRdb). The antigens of these receptors remain unknown. Per the publication, the treatment or condition label means: approximately 11-day PBMC culture with coronavirus spike peptide pools or control peptides (ViraFEST assay). Libraries were prepared through PCR. Data came from an Illumina iSeq 100. DNA from cultured CD4+ T cells underwent TCR sequencing with the Oncomine TCR Beta short-read assay at the Johns Hopkins FTIC core. TCRdb reanalyzed the raw reads on its own, using fastp at Q25 for trimming and MiXCR for clone calling, and kept in-frame beta chains. Each record represents a unique CDR3 protein, reported with the most common genes and DNA among its rows. In all, the sample holds about 20,000 distinct CDR3 sequences, and under 65% of those were seen once. The ten largest clonotypes hold approximately 9% of the sample.

Here the sequenced sample was CD4+ T cells from blood, cultured in vitro, taken after SARS-CoV-2 vaccination. The receptors originated from a human donor who had recovered from COVID-19.

About this clonotype: Its ends do not fully match the called genes, so a read error is possible. The chain is built from TRBV7-2 and TRBJ2-7; D is uncertain. The CDR3 totals 12 residues. CDR1 and CDR2 (germline): SGHTA, FQGNSA. CDR3 amino acids: CASSSNLKQTDF. Here the CDR3 DNA reads TGTGCCAGCAGCTCCAACCTAAAACAGACGGACTTC.

The genes are TRBV6-1 and TRBJ2-6; no clear D. Trimming stripped 6 bases from V and 2 bases from J, with 11 bases between. In germline, CDR1 is MNHNS, CDR2 SASEGT. The CDR3 runs to 15 residues. The CDR3 region is CASSLTRAGANVLTF. The CDR3 DNA reads TGTGCCAGCAGCCTAACCCGAGCTGGGGCCAACGTCCTGACTTTC.

The rearrangement joins TRBV28 to TRBJ1-5; TRBD1 aligns across 7 bases. The CDR3 extends over 15 amino acids. Germline assignment: CDR1 MDHEN and CDR2 SYDVKM. The trim removed 4 bases at V and 10 bases at J, leaving 13 bases unmatched. CDR3 amino acids: CASSYDWTGGEPQHF. The CDR3 DNA sequence: TGTGCCAGCAGTTACGATTGGACAGGCGGGGAACCCCAGCATTTT.

The chain carries TRBV12-3 or TRBV12-4 and TRBJ1-2; D uncertain. The V and J ends lost 1 base and 0 bases respectively, with 9 bases between them. This CDR3 has 15 residues. The CDR3 region has the DNA TGTGCCAGCAGTTTAGTCGGGAGTACTAACTATGGCTACACCTTC. Protein product: CASSLVGSTNYGYTF.

The sample holds a few counts of this clonotype. The chain employs TRBV7-9 and TRBJ2-2, with 8 positions matching TRBD2. Germline assignment: CDR1 SEHNR and CDR2 FQNEAQ (reference sequence). V was pared by 5 bases and J by 4 bases, with 9 bases of the junction left unmatched. This CDR3 contains 16 residues. In DNA form, the CDR3 reads TGTGCCAGCAGCCCCTGGGGAAGCGGGGGCACCGGGGAGCTGTTTTTT. Encoded protein: CASSPWGSGGTGELFF. Combining the CDR3 with reference TRBV7-9 and TRBJ2-2 gives the whole variable domain DTGVSQNPRHKITKRGQNVTFRCDPISEHNRLYWYRQTLGQGPEFLTYFQNEAQLEKSRLLSDRFSAERPKGSFSTLEIQRTEQGDSAMYLCASSPWGSGGTGELFFGEGSRLTVL.

This chain joins TRBV20-1 and TRBJ2-7; possibly TRBD1 for D (5 bases). Trimming pared 3 bases from V and 4 bases from J, leaving 16 bases between. The CDR3 runs 14 residues. From germline, CDR1 is DFQATT and CDR2 SNEGSKA (reference sequence). CDR3 sequence: CSASGRQKLYEQYF. In nucleotides, the CDR3 is TGCAGTGCTAGTGGTCGACAGAAATTGTACGAGCAGTACTTC.

The DNA of the CDR3 is TGTGCCAGCAGCTACGTAGCAGCCACCGGGGAGCTGTTTTTT. Translating gives CASSYVAATGELFF. The chain employs TRBV11-3 and TRBJ2-2; D is uncertain. Per germline, CDR1 SGHNT and CDR2 YENEEA. This CDR3 has 14 amino acids. Trimming left V 4 bases short and J 4 bases short, with 10 bases between.

The J gene is TRBJ2-2, the V gene TRBV19; no firm D call. In germline, CDR1 is LNHDA, CDR2 SQIVND (reference sequence). The V end was cut by 6 bases, the J end by 0 bases, with 2 bases between. The CDR3 consists of 12 residues. CDR3 DNA sequence: TGTGCCAGTAGCCCGAACACCGGGGAGCTGTTTTTT. It specifies CASSPNTGELFF.

CDR3 DNA: TGTGCCAGCAGCCATAGCGGGGGGGCCATCTTAAGAGATACGCAGTATTTT. Its protein product is CASSHSGGAILRDTQYF. The rearrangement links TRBV11-3 to TRBJ2-3; 11 bases line up with TRBD2. The CDR3 loop spans 17 amino acids. Germline lookup yields CDR1 SGHNT and CDR2 YENEEA. Unmatched junction bases numbered 12, after V lost 5 bases and J lost 5 bases.

The genes are TRBV6-1 and TRBJ1-6; TRBD1 aligns across 8 bases. Germline V lookup: CDR1 MNHNS, CDR2 SASEGT. The CDR3 runs 13 residues. After removal of 1 base from V and 10 bases from J, the junction contained 0 bases not matched to a gene. The chain's CDR3 is CASSEGTGSPLHF. Written as DNA, the CDR3 is TGTGCCAGCAGTGAAGGGACAGGGTCACCCCTCCACTTT.

The chain employs TRBV2 and TRBJ2-6, with D hard to call. The CDR3 spans 14 residues. V was shortened by 6 bases and J by 2 bases, with 8 bases between the two germline ends. The germline V gene encodes CDR1 SNHLY and CDR2 FYNNEI. This CDR3 is CASRAETGANVLTF. CDR3 DNA sequence: TGTGCCAGCAGGGCGGAGACTGGGGCCAACGTCCTGACTTTC.

This clonotype came up a few times. The chain joins TRBV7-9 to TRBJ1-2, with D possibly being TRBD1 (6 bases). The V end lost 5 bases, the J end lost 6 bases, and 19 bases lay between the germline ends. This CDR3 comprises 15 residues. Germline lookup yields CDR1 SEHNR and CDR2 FQNEAQ (reference sequence). CDR3 coding DNA: TGTGCCAGCAGCCCCACCCGGAGCAGGGGTAATGGCTACACCTTC. Encoded protein: CASSPTRSRGNGYTF.

The chain employs TRBV7-9 and TRBJ2-5, with a possible D match to TRBD2 (6 bases). Germline-derived CDR1 and CDR2 are SEHNR and FQNEAQ (reference sequence). The germline V and J ends were trimmed by 4 bases and 5 bases, with 11 bases remaining between them. The CDR3 covers 13 residues. The CDR3 nucleotides read TGTGCCAGCAGCTCGGAGGGGATGGAGACCCAGTACTTC. It encodes CASSSEGMETQYF.

The count of this clonotype is one. This rearrangement joins TRBV28 to TRBJ1-2; no firm D call. Deletions cut 6 bases from V and 3 bases from J, with 5 bases between. CDR1 and CDR2 from the germline V gene are MDHEN and SYDVKM. The CDR3 loop spans 11 amino acids. This CDR3 reads CASRDYYGYTF. CDR3 coding DNA: TGTGCCAGCAGAGACTACTATGGCTACACCTTC.

The chain carries TRBV7-3 and TRBJ1-2; TRBD1 might be the D (6 bases). The CDR3 is 15 residues long. The germline V gene has CDR1 SGHTA and CDR2 FQGTGA. V was shortened by 5 bases and J by 4 bases, with 17 bases between the two germline ends. The CDR3 DNA sequence: TGTGCCAGCAGCCCCCGGACAGACTTATTCTATGGCTACACCTTC. It translates to CASSPRTDLFYGYTF.

This clonotype was seen more than once but under ten times. The rearrangement uses TRBV15 and TRBJ1-5, with D hard to call. Trimming took off 9 bases at V and 3 bases at J, with 6 bases between the two ends. Germline lookup yields CDR1 LNHNV and CDR2 YYDKDF (reference sequence). CDR3 length: 11 amino acids. The CDR3 DNA reads as TGTGCCACACCGAACAATCAGCCCCAGCATTTT. Translating it yields CATPNNQPQHF.

This CDR3 is CASSLGQGPYNEQFF. CDR3 sequence (DNA): TGTGCCAGCAGCTTAGGGCAGGGTCCCTACAATGAGCAGTTCTTC. The V call is TRBV7-2, the J call TRBJ2-1; a possible D gene is TRBD1 (5 bases). CDR1 and CDR2 from the germline V gene are SGHTA and FQGNSA. This CDR3 is built from 15 residues. The V and J ends lost 1 base and 2 bases respectively, with 9 bases between them.

J is TRBJ1-5 and V is TRBV6-1; TRBD1 is a possible D gene (6 bases). This CDR3 has 13 amino acids. Germline CDR1 is MNHNS and CDR2 is SASEGT. The V end was cut by 4 bases, the J end by 5 bases, with 9 bases between. For the CDR3, the DNA is TGTGCCAGCAGTGGACAGGTAGATCAGCCCCAGCATTTT. Protein: CASSGQVDQPQHF.

The gene calls are TRBV4-2 and TRBJ1-2; 7 bases align to TRBD1. The V segment lost 5 bases and the J segment 3 bases; nucleotides outside the gene matches: 6. Germline CDR1 reads LGHNA; CDR2 reads YNFKEQ. CDR3 size: 14 residues. The CDR3 reads CASSLPGQHYGYTF. The CDR3 bases are TGTGCCAGCAGCTTACCGGGACAGCACTATGGCTACACCTTC.

The V and J genes are TRBV7-2 and TRBJ1-5, with 7 bases that match TRBD1. The V gene end was trimmed by 0 bases and the J gene end by 6 bases; junction bases not matched to a gene: 5. The CDR3 extends over 15 amino acids. CDR1 SGHTA and CDR2 FQGNSA come from the germline V gene. In nucleotides, the CDR3 is TGTGCCAGCAGCTTAGCGAGGAGGGGGCCTCAGCCCCAGCATTTT. Translating it yields CASSLARRGPQPQHF.

The rearrangement uses TRBV11-2 and TRBJ1-2; 7 bases match TRBD1. Germline V lookup: CDR1 SGHAT, CDR2 FQNNGV. With 0 bases clipped from V and 4 bases from J, the junction kept 5 bases outside the gene matches. The CDR3 loop spans 15 amino acids. CDR3 loop: CASSLDSEGAYGYTF. The CDR3 nucleotides are TGTGCCAGCAGCTTAGATAGTGAGGGGGCCTATGGCTACACCTTC. The full variable domain, its missing parts supplied by reference TRBV11-2 and TRBJ1-2, is EAGVAQSPRYKIIEKRQSVAFWCNPISGHATLYWYQQILGQGPKLLIQFQNNGVVDDSQLPKDRFSAERLKGVDSTLKIQPAKLEDSAVYLCASSLDSEGAYGYTFGSGTRLTVV.

V gene TRBV7-2 combines with J gene TRBJ2-3, with 7 bases lining up with TRBD2. Germline V gene data show CDR1 as SGHTA and CDR2 as FQGNSA. With V trimmed by 3 bases and J by 2 bases, 5 bases remained unmatched. The CDR3 loop spans 15 amino acids. CDR3 sequence: CASSLGGLSTDTQYF. CDR3 bases: TGTGCCAGCAGCTTGGGGGGACTATCCACAGATACGCAGTATTTT.

This clonotype is a singleton in its sample. The CDR3 region is CASSRQQGLGQPQHF. The CDR3 DNA sequence: TGTGCCAGCAGTCGCCAACAGGGTTTGGGTCAGCCCCAGCATTTT. The V gene is TRBV12-3 or TRBV12-4, the J gene TRBJ1-5, with a tentative D call TRBD1 (6 bases). Deletions cut 5 bases from V and 6 bases from J, with 17 bases between. The CDR3 covers 15 residues.

The J gene is TRBJ1-5, the V gene TRBV2; TRBD1 matches at 11 bases. Germline CDR1 SNHLY, CDR2 FYNNEI. The J segment lost 7 bases and the V segment lost 6 bases, leaving 11 bases of the junction unmatched. This CDR3 contains 16 residues. CDR3 DNA sequence: TGTGCCAGCAGCCTACTTAGGGACAGGGGGAACCAGCCCCAGCATTTT. Protein sequence: CASSLLRDRGNQPQHF.

The rearrangement uses TRBV20-1 and TRBJ1-1; D may be TRBD1 (6 bases). CDR3 size: 14 residues. Trimming took off 6 bases at V and 1 base at J, with 15 bases between the two ends. Per germline, CDR1 DFQATT and CDR2 SNEGSKA (reference sequence). CDR3 DNA sequence: TGCAGTGCCCTTACGGGGGCCTGGAACACTGAAGCTTTCTTT. It is translated as CSALTGAWNTEAFF.

The rearrangement links TRBV6-1 to TRBJ1-3, with D unclear. The V end was cut by 6 bases, the J end by 3 bases, with 12 bases between. This CDR3 is built from 14 residues. Germline V gives CDR1 MNHNS, CDR2 SASEGT. The CDR3 DNA follows: TGTGCCAGCAGCGAGGGCAGAAGTGGAAACACCATATATTTT. This sequence encodes CASSEGRSGNTIYF.

The chain couples TRBV19 to TRBJ2-3; D remains ambiguous. V lost 5 bases and J 9 bases, leaving 18 bases between the germline ends. Germline loops: CDR1 LNHDA, CDR2 SQIVND (reference sequence). The CDR3 spans 14 residues. The CDR3 DNA sequence: TGTGCCAGTAGTCCCCCTTCGTGGCCCAGGACGCAGTATTTT. Translated, it gives CASSPPSWPRTQYF.